This TCR beta chain derives from a study of blood T cell repertoires in COVID-19. About the study: Spain, Italy and the United States supplied samples that represented acute and convalescent COVID-19. The cDNA or gDNA used as material had been derived from T cells, B-cell-depleted T cells, or PBMCs.

The CDR3 runs 13 residues. The germline gives CDR1 SGHNT, CDR2 YENEEA. The V end lost 6 bases, the J end lost 6 bases, and 13 bases lay between the germline ends. How the authors handled the data: Estimation of nucleated cell counts was performed using reference gene primer amplification. Method: immunoSEQ multiplex PCR; TCRdb's copy keeps in-frame clones and lacks some. The V and J calls and clone size were taken over from that table, and D and trimming were inferred from the DNA. The top ten clones hold about 0.72% of a sample with about 200,000 clones, approximately 87% of them seen once. This TCR came from a woman aged 65 to 85 with acute or convalescent COVID-19. The rearrangement links TRBV11-3 to TRBJ2-3; a weak D match, TRBD1 (5 bases). The sample taken for sequencing was peripheral blood. The CDR3 nucleotides read TGTGCCAGCAGTATCGACAGATCCGATACGCAGTATTTT. Translation gives CASSIDRSDTQYF.